The entry that follows covers one TCR beta chain sequence. The antigen remains undetermined. This entry belongs to a study of early T cells in non-severe SARS-CoV-2 infection. Study-wide background: Chains were unpaired, as sequencing was done on bulk RNA from unsorted whole blood.

V was trimmed by 3 bases and J by 5 bases, leaving 5 bases between them. The CDR3 loop spans 11 amino acids. The V gene's germline CDR1 is SNHLY and CDR2 FYNNEI. Each single cDNA molecule received a unique molecular identifier. TCRdb reprocessed the 5' RACE reads via MiXCR and lists one record per CDR3 protein. The sample includes over 50,000 distinct CDR3 sequences, more than 13% of them seen just once. Study-level findings and limits: VDJdb matching favored anti-spike CD8 responses, missing private and CD4 specificities.

This chain uses TRBV2 with TRBJ2-7, with unresolved D. The receptor was isolated from an adult who was a healthcare worker with PCR-confirmed SARS-CoV-2 infection or an uninfected control (not recorded which). The material was whole blood, obtained at baseline. The CDR3 coding sequence is TGTGCCAGCAGTGAGTGGGACGAGCAGTACTTC. Translation gives CASSEWDEQYF.